Detailed here is one TCR beta chain. Its antigen is not known. 60 Vbeta and 13 Jbeta primers were used in PCR. Generated by immunoSEQ multiplex PCR, the TCRdb table keeps only in-frame clones and is missing some. Of more than 100,000 clones in the sample, about 77% were seen once. This entry belongs to a study of cytomegalovirus exposure and HLA in healthy donors. Overall study results and limits: Researchers reported that a few CMV-associated chains were confirmed in vitro as CMV antigen-specific. Generally TCR sequences proved uncommon, though certain public TCRs appeared in numerous donors. Presence/absence analyses assumed roughly uniform sequencing depth across donors.

The ends were cut back, 6 bases at V and 5 bases at J, with 8 bases in the middle. The CDR3 is made up of 11 amino acids. CDR1 is SGHRS, CDR2 YFSETQ, per germline. The origin of this receptor is a woman aged 40 to 50 in good health and CMV-seronegative. Input material: PBMCs. This rearrangement joins TRBV5-1 to TRBJ1-1, with D maybe TRBD1 (5 bases). The CDR3, as DNA: TGCGCCAGCAATCGGGGGACTGAAGCTTTCTTT. This encodes CASNRGTEAFF.